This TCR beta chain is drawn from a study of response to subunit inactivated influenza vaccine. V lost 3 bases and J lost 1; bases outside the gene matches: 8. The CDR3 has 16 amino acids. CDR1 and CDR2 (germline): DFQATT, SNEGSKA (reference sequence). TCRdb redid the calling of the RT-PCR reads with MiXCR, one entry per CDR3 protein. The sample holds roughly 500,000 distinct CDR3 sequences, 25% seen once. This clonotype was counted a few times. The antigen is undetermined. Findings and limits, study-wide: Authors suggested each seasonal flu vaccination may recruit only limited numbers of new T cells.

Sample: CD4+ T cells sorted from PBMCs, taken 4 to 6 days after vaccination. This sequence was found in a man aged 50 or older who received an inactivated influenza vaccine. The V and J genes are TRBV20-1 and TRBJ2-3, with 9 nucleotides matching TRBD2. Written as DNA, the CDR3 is TGCAGTGCTAGGACTAGCGGAAAGAGCCGCACAGATACGCAGTATTTT. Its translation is CSARTSGKSRTDTQYF.